This TCR beta chain stems from a study of regulatory and conventional T cells in RAG deficiency. Study outcomes and limitations: Omenn patients showed >90% Treg-Tconv overlap and shorter CDR3 lengths. Shannon entropy was markedly lower and Simpson indices higher in RAG-deficient patients than control T-cell subsets.

Genomic DNA came from blood conventional CD4+ T cells gated CD25-low CD127-high. Profiled with immunoSEQ multiplex PCR; TCRdb holds only in-frame clones, not every one. The sample holds 10,000 to 15,000 clones, 85% to 95% seen once. A note on this clone: As yet, its antigen is unknown.

CDR3 length: 15 residues. V shed 4 bases and J 9 bases; nucleotides not matched to a gene: 11. CDR1 MNHNS and CDR2 SASEGT come from the germline V gene. The sample was also reused in another study, on regulatory T cells. According to that study: Amplification used 52 TRBV primers and 13 TRBJ primers.

The sequenced sample was CD4+ effector T cells sorted from blood. The TCR was taken from a human donor in good health. This chain connects TRBV6-1 to TRBJ2-1; 8 bases align to TRBD2. The CDR3 loop reads CASSGSVGGESEQFF. The CDR3 nucleotides are TGTGCCAGCAGTGGGTCTGTCGGGGGGGAGAGTGAGCAGTTCTTC.